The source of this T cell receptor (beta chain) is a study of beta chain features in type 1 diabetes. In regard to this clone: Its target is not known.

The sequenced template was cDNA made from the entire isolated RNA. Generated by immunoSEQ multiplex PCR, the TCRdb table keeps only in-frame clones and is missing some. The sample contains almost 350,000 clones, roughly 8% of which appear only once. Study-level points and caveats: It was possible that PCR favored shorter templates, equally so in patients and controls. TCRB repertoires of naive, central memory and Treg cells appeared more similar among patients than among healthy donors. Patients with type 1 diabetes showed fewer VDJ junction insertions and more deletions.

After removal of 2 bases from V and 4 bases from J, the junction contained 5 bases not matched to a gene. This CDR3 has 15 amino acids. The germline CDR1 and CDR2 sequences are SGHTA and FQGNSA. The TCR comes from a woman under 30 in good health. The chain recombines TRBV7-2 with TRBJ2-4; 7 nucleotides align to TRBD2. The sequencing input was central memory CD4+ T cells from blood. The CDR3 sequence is CASSLYLSGKNIQYF. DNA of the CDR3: TGTGCCAGCAGCTTATACCTTAGCGGGAAAAACATTCAGTACTTC.